This TCR beta chain originates from a study of shared clonotypes between healthy human individuals. The CDR3 has 13 amino acids. V lost 6 bases and J 6 bases, leaving 15 bases between the germline ends. Germline values: CDR1 MDHEN, CDR2 SYDVKM. The naive CD8 subset, CD45RO-negative cells positively selected for CCR7, excluded terminally differentiated effector memory CD45RA+ cells. The repertoire was sequenced with immunoSEQ multiplex PCR; TCRdb's copy has only in-frame clones and lacks some. The top ten clones hold approximately 0.11% of a sample with 600,000 or so clones, 90% to 95% of them seen once.

The receptor comes from a woman aged 30 to 39 in good health. Sequencing was carried out using naive CD8+ T cells sorted from blood. The J gene is TRBJ2-7, the V gene TRBV28, with D possibly TRBD2 on 5 matching bases. CDR3 bases: TGTGCCAGCAGGCAAGCGGAACCGGGCGAGCAGTACTTC. Protein: CASRQAEPGEQYF.